Shown below are 31 T cell receptor beta chains from a single sample sequenced in a study of STAT5B mutations in CD4+ large granular lymphocyte leukemia (dated by TCRdb to the early 2020s). Libraries were prepared through the immunoSEQ multiplex PCR assay. In TCRdb, the immuneACCESS table is reduced to in-frame sequences with V and J assigned. These tables do not hold every clone; where another copy was compared, an unresolved V gene accounts for under half, and the others remain unexplained. The sample table contains fewer than 45,000 clones; only one count was recorded for about 86% of them. The top ten clones comprise 2.6% of the sample. Sequencing was carried out using CD4+ T cells from blood buffy coats. These receptors were collected from a human donor in good health.

This chain joins TRBV19 and TRBJ1-2; no firm D call. Germline assignment: CDR1 LNHDA and CDR2 SQIVND (reference sequence). This CDR3 contains 15 residues. Trimming stripped 1 base from V and 6 bases from J, with 15 bases between. CDR3 sequence: CASSIVAVAIDGYTF. The CDR3 bases are TGTGCCAGTAGTATAGTAGCCGTGGCTATCGATGGCTACACCTTC.

This clone was found once. The chain is built from TRBV10-3 and TRBJ2-7, with a weak D call TRBD2 (6 bases). The V end lost 2 bases, the J end lost 6 bases, and 17 bases lay between the germline ends. Germline values: CDR1 ENHRY, CDR2 SYGVKD. The CDR3 has 15 residues. CDR3 residues: CAISEGGAGSPEQYF. The CDR3 bases are TGTGCCATCAGTGAGGGCGGGGCAGGGAGTCCCGAGCAGTACTTC.

The V call is TRBV28, the J call TRBJ1-1; 7 bases align to TRBD1. V dropped 2 bases and J dropped 0; count of bases not matched to a gene: 6. The germline CDR1 and CDR2 sequences are MDHEN and SYDVKM. The CDR3 has 16 residues. CDR3 sequence reads: CASSLKGGRMNTEAFF. The CDR3 DNA follows: TGTGCCAGCAGTTTAAAAGGGGGCCGGATGAACACTGAAGCTTTCTTT. Complete variable domain (other parts from reference TRBV28 and TRBJ1-1): DVKVTQSSRYLVKRTGEKVFLECVQDMDHENMFWYRQDPGLGLRLIYFSYDVKMKEKGDIPEGYSVSREKKERFSLILESASTNQTSMYLCASSLKGGRMNTEAFFGQGTRLTVV.

This sequence joins TRBV30 and TRBJ2-7, with TRBD2 matching over 16 bases. The CDR3 spans 19 residues. The V and J ends lost 0 bases and 4 bases, in that order; junction bases with no gene match: 12. Germline CDR1 and CDR2: GTSNPN and SVGIG (reference sequence). CDR3: CAWSVFRGTSGRARYEQYF. The DNA for the CDR3 is TGTGCCTGGAGTGTGTTCAGGGGGACTAGCGGGAGGGCCCGGTACGAGCAGTACTTC.

The V and J genes are TRBV4-2 and TRBJ2-1, with D possibly being TRBD1 (5 bases). V was trimmed by 0 bases and J by 9 bases, leaving 9 bases between them. Germline CDR1 reads LGHNA; CDR2 reads YNFKEQ. The CDR3 extends over 13 amino acids. The CDR3 DNA follows: TGTGCCAGCAGCCAAGAAGTTCAGGGTGAGCAGTTCTTC. This translates into CASSQEVQGEQFF.

The rearrangement uses TRBV4-1 and TRBJ2-3, with 11 nucleotides matching TRBD2. V trimming: 1 base; J trimming: 11 bases; junction bases outside the gene matches: 8. CDR1 MGHRA and CDR2 YSYEKL come from the germline V gene. The CDR3 extends over 15 amino acids. CDR3 sequence (DNA): TGCGCCAGCAGCCAAGGACTAGCGGGGAGAGGGGTGCAGTATTTT. It translates to CASSQGLAGRGVQYF.

V gene TRBV7-3 combines with J gene TRBJ1-1, with D uncertain. The length of the CDR3 is 17 residues. Deletions cut 2 bases from V and 4 bases from J, with 20 bases between. The V gene's germline CDR1 is SGHTA and CDR2 FQGTGA. CDR3 sequence (DNA): TGTGCCAGCAGCTTAGTGTCTTTGAGGGTCGGCGGCACTGAAGCTTTCTTT. As protein: CASSLVSLRVGGTEAFF.

This clone was found a few times. The chain joins TRBV11-2 to TRBJ1-2; 7 bases agree with TRBD1. J gave up 0 bases and V 2 bases, and 3 bases lay outside the gene matches. Germline CDR1 is SGHAT and CDR2 is FQNNGV. The CDR3 runs 15 residues. In DNA, the CDR3 is TGTGCCAGCAGCTTAAATCAGGGGGCTAACTATGGCTACACCTTC. Encoded protein: CASSLNQGANYGYTF.

This clone was seen a handful of times. The V call is TRBV30, the J call TRBJ1-5; D call uncertain. V was clipped by 3 bases and J by 2 bases, with 8 bases between them. Germline V gene data show CDR1 as GTSNPN and CDR2 as SVGIG (reference sequence). This CDR3 comprises 13 residues. Written as DNA, the CDR3 is TGTGCCTGGAGCGCAGGCGGCAATCAGCCCCAGCATTTT. It yields the protein CAWSAGGNQPQHF.

The chain uses TRBV7-2 and TRBJ2-1, with D perhaps given as TRBD1 or TRBD2 (6 bases each). CDR1 and CDR2 from the germline V gene are SGHTA and FQGNSA. CDR3 length: 16 residues. The V gene lost 1 base and the J gene lost 6 bases, with 16 bases spanning the gap. The CDR3 here is CASSLGGAAGPNEQFF. The CDR3, as DNA: TGTGCCAGCAGCTTAGGGGGGGCGGCGGGACCCAATGAGCAGTTCTTC.

The rearrangement joins TRBV7-2 to TRBJ1-1; 9 bases match TRBD1. This CDR3 has 14 residues. Looked up from germline, CDR1 is SGHTA and CDR2 is FQGNSA. J was trimmed by 7 bases and V by 6 bases; bases with no gene match: 9. For the CDR3, the DNA is TGTGCCAGCAGGACCGGGGACAGGGCTAATGAAGCTTTCTTT. Protein product: CASRTGDRANEAFF. The whole variable domain, filled in from reference TRBV7-2 and TRBJ1-1, reads GAGVSQSPSNKVTEKGKDVELRCDPISGHTALYWYRQSLGQGLEFLIYFQGNSAPDKSGLPSDRFSAERTGGSVSTLTIQRTQQEDSAVYLCASRTGDRANEAFFGQGTRLTVV.

This clone was detected a few times. The V call is TRBV5-8, the J call TRBJ2-1, with D maybe TRBD2 (6 bases). Germline assignment: CDR1 SGHTS and CDR2 YDEGEE. The CDR3 has 15 residues. Trimming cost V 2 bases and J 2 bases, with 11 bases left between them. The CDR3 protein is CASSFAGRPYNEQFF. As DNA, the CDR3 is TGTGCCAGCAGCTTCGCGGGGCGTCCCTACAATGAGCAGTTCTTC.

The chain is built from TRBV6-1 and TRBJ2-5; 10 bases map to TRBD2. Matching the DNA end better, TRBJ2-7 makes the J call doubtful. Germline CDR1 reads MNHNS; CDR2 reads SASEGT. This CDR3 spans 19 amino acids. CDR3 loop: CASSEAVPGLALPHYEQYF. The CDR3 DNA reads TGTGCCAGCAGTGAAGCCGTCCCGGGACTAGCGTTACCCCACTACGAGCAGTACTTC.

The chain employs TRBV7-9 and TRBJ2-7; the match to TRBD2 covers 14 bases. Trimming at V came to 5 bases and at J to 3 bases, leaving 12 bases not matched to a gene. CDR1 and CDR2 (germline): SEHNR, FQNEAQ (reference sequence). The CDR3 length is 18 residues. Written as DNA, the CDR3 is TGTGCCAGCAGCCCCCGAGGACTAGCGGGAGGCCAGGGCTACGAGCAGTACTTC. Encoded protein: CASSPRGLAGGQGYEQYF. Full variable domain (outside the CDR3, taken from reference TRBV7-9 and TRBJ2-7): DTGVSQNPRHKITKRGQNVTFRCDPISEHNRLYWYRQTLGQGPEFLTYFQNEAQLEKSRLLSDRFSAERPKGSFSTLEIQRTEQGDSAMYLCASSPRGLAGGQGYEQYFGPGTRLTVT.

The J gene is TRBJ1-1, the V gene TRBV6-1; D is unresolved. The CDR3 has 15 amino acids. Trimming shortened V by 3 bases and J by 6 bases, and 17 bases separated the two germline ends. CDR1 and CDR2 from the germline V gene are MNHNS and SASEGT. CDR3 residues: CASSEKWGAQAEAFF. CDR3 nucleotide sequence: TGTGCCAGCAGTGAGAAATGGGGAGCCCAGGCTGAAGCTTTCTTT.

The genes are TRBV5-1 and TRBJ2-1, with D possibly TRBD1 on 6 matching bases. V lost 4 bases and J lost 3, with 14 bases in between. Germline V gene data show CDR1 as SGHRS and CDR2 as YFSETQ. The CDR3 totals 15 residues. CDR3 coding DNA: TGCGCCAGCAGCCCCAGGGGAGATATCTACAATGAGCAGTTCTTC. Protein: CASSPRGDIYNEQFF.

The chain is built from TRBV7-9 and TRBJ1-4; 9 bases line up with TRBD1. The J segment lost 3 bases and the V segment lost 5 bases, leaving 4 bases of the junction unmatched. The CDR3 spans 15 residues. Germline V gene lookup returns CDR1 SEHNR and CDR2 FQNEAQ (reference sequence). The CDR3 DNA follows: TGTGCCAGCAGCAGGGGACAGGGCCCTAATGAAAAACTGTTTTTT. Amino acids: CASSRGQGPNEKLFF.

CDR3 nucleotides: TGCGCCAGCAGCATTAACCCCGGGACTAGCGGGAAGGATACGCAGTATTTT. This encodes CASSINPGTSGKDTQYF. The chain recombines TRBV5-1 with TRBJ2-3; TRBD2 matches 13 bases. The CDR3 extends over 17 amino acids. The V gene's germline CDR1 is SGHRS and CDR2 YFSETQ. The V and J ends lost 4 bases and 6 bases, in that order; junction bases with no gene match: 11.

This sequence joins TRBV7-3 and TRBJ1-1, with TRBD1 identical over 8 bases. CDR1 and CDR2 (germline): SGHTA, FQGTGA. V shed 5 bases and J 8 bases; nucleotides not matched to a gene: 13. The CDR3 is made up of 15 amino acids. The CDR3 DNA sequence: TGTGCCAGCAGCCCCGCTCCGGACAGGGAGGCGGAAGCTTTCTTT. Protein sequence: CASSPAPDREAEAFF.

V gene TRBV19 combines with J gene TRBJ1-1, with 7 bases fitting TRBD1. The V gene's germline CDR1 is LNHDA and CDR2 SQIVND (reference sequence). J lost 4 bases, V lost 7 bases, and 9 bases had no gene match. This CDR3 comprises 14 residues. CDR3 sequence: CASTGRGRVTEAFF. The CDR3 nucleotides read TGTGCCAGTACGGGGAGGGGGCGAGTCACTGAAGCTTTCTTT.

Regarding this clone: One end of the junction does not line up with germline, which may come from a read error. The J gene is TRBJ2-1, the V gene TRBV10-3, with TRBD2 matching over 11 bases. The CDR3 is made up of 17 amino acids. Germline assignment: CDR1 ENHRY and CDR2 SYGVKD. CDR3 bases: TGTGCCATCAGCGAGTCCTCCGGGACTAGCGGCTTGGCTGAGCAGTTCTTC. Translation gives CAISESSGTSGLAEQFF.

J is TRBJ1-2 and V is TRBV5-6, with 7 bases aligning to TRBD1. CDR1 and CDR2 (germline): SGHDT, YYEEEE. This CDR3 is built from 15 residues. The ends lost 0 bases at V and 8 bases at J; junction bases unmatched: 10. CDR3 DNA sequence: TGTGCCAGCAGCTTGGGATCGGGCAGGGGGTACGGCTACACCTTC. Encoded protein: CASSLGSGRGYGYTF. Full variable domain (missing parts from reference TRBV5-6 and TRBJ1-2): DAGVTQSPTHLIKTRGQQVTLRCSPKSGHDTVSWYQQALGQGPQFIFQYYEEEERQRGNFPDRFSGHQFPNYSSELNVNALLLGDSALYLCASSLGSGRGYGYTFGSGTRLTVV.

This rearrangement joins TRBV30 to TRBJ1-3; D unresolved. Between the trimmed V and J ends, which lost 2 bases and 7 bases, there was a span of 6 bases. This CDR3 region has 11 residues. Germline lookup yields CDR1 GTSNPN and CDR2 SVGIG (reference sequence). CDR3 coding DNA: TGTGCCTGGAGTCGGAGGAACACCATATATTTT. Translation: CAWSRRNTIYF. Full variable domain (rest looked up from reference TRBV30 and TRBJ1-3): SQTIHQWPATLVQPVGSPLSLECTVEGTSNPNLYWYRQAAGRGLQLLFYSVGIGQISSEVPQNLSASRPQDRQFILSSKKLLLSDSGFYLCAWSRRNTIYFGEGSWLTVV.

The CDR3 region is CASSYSIRAGDEQYF. CDR3 nucleotides: TGTGCCAGCAGTTACTCGATCCGCGCTGGGGACGAGCAGTACTTC. This chain links TRBV6-6 with TRBJ2-7; D not certain. Between the trimmed V and J ends, which lost 0 bases and 5 bases, there was a span of 14 bases. This CDR3 has 15 residues. Germline lookup yields CDR1 MNHNY and CDR2 SVGAGI (reference sequence).

The chain employs TRBV6-1 and TRBJ2-7, with no clear D. The V and J ends lost 1 base and 4 bases respectively, with 11 bases between them. The CDR3 loop spans 14 amino acids. Germline V CDR1 and CDR2: MNHNS, SASEGT. CDR3 amino acids: CASSEVGTGYEQYF. CDR3 coding DNA: TGTGCCAGCAGTGAAGTTGGAACTGGATACGAGCAGTACTTC.

The V and J genes are TRBV4-3 and TRBJ2-7; 8 positions agree with TRBD1. This CDR3 region has 18 residues. J gave up 0 bases and V 0 bases, and 10 bases lay outside the gene matches. In germline, CDR1 is LGHNA, CDR2 YSLEER. The CDR3 protein is CASSQESVQGAISYEQYF. The CDR3 DNA reads as TGCGCCAGCAGCCAAGAATCAGTGCAGGGGGCCATCTCCTACGAGCAGTACTTC.

The chain links TRBV5-1 to TRBJ2-7; 7 bases match TRBD1. Germline trimming cut 4 bases from V and 3 bases from J; bases unmatched to any gene: 7. The CDR3 covers 14 residues. CDR1 is SGHRS, CDR2 YFSETQ, per germline. CDR3 region: CASSPRQGSYEQYF. CDR3 DNA: TGCGCCAGCAGCCCCAGACAGGGCAGCTACGAGCAGTACTTC.

This chain joins TRBV14 and TRBJ2-5, with 11 positions matching TRBD2. The CDR3 is made up of 14 amino acids. J was trimmed by 2 bases and V by 7 bases; bases with no gene match: 3. Germline V gene sequence: CDR1 SGHDN, CDR2 FVKESK. The CDR3 region is CASKGLAGQETQYF. For the CDR3, the DNA is TGTGCCAGCAAAGGACTAGCGGGTCAAGAGACCCAGTACTTC. Supplemented by reference TRBV14 and TRBJ2-5, the full variable domain reads EAGVTQFPSHSVIEKGQTVTLRCDPISGHDNLYWYRRVMGKEIKFLLHFVKESKQDESGMPNNRFLAERTGGTYSTLKVQPAELEDSGVYFCASKGLAGQETQYFGPGTRLLVL.

This sequence joins TRBV7-2 and TRBJ2-7; D is possibly TRBD2 (6 bases). Per the germline V gene, CDR1 is SGHTA and CDR2 is FQGNSA. V was shortened by 10 bases and J by 4 bases, with 14 bases between the two germline ends. The CDR3 has 12 amino acids. This CDR3 is CAIRDSEYEQYF. The CDR3 nucleotides are TGTGCCATCCGGGACTCCGAATACGAGCAGTACTTC. The complete variable domain, with remaining parts taken from reference TRBV7-2 and TRBJ2-7, reads GAGVSQSPSNKVTEKGKDVELRCDPISGHTALYWYRQSLGQGLEFLIYFQGNSAPDKSGLPSDRFSAERTGGSVSTLTIQRTQQEDSAVYLCAIRDSEYEQYFGPGTRLTVT.

V and J are TRBV15 and TRBJ2-2; D is undetermined. Germline assignment: CDR1 LNHNV and CDR2 YYDKDF (reference sequence). The CDR3 consists of 18 residues. Deletions cut 2 bases from V and 0 bases from J, with 16 bases between. CDR3 sequence (DNA): TGTGCCACCAGCAGATCCCGCAGAGGCGGAGCGAACACCGGGGAGCTGTTTTTT. It specifies CATSRSRRGGANTGELFF. The full variable domain, rest sourced from reference TRBV15 and TRBJ2-2, is DAMVIQNPRYQVTQFGKPVTLSCSQTLNHNVMYWYQQKSSQAPKLLFHYYDKDFNNEADTPDNFQSRRPNTSFCFLDIRSPGLGDTAMYLCATSRSRRGGANTGELFFGEGSRLTVL.

The rearrangement joins TRBV6-1 to TRBJ2-1; TRBD2 might be the D (6 bases). The germline CDR1 and CDR2 sequences are MNHNS and SASEGT. The CDR3 is made up of 19 amino acids. Trimming took 2 bases from V and 3 from J, leaving 23 bases between them. The DNA for the CDR3 is TGTGCCAGCAGTGAAAAAGTTAGGAGCGGGCCTACATTCTACAATGAGCAGTTCTTC. Its protein is CASSEKVRSGPTFYNEQFF.